This T cell receptor beta chain emerged from a study of blood T cell repertoires in COVID-19. On the study more broadly: The United States, Italy and Spain were the sources of the acute and convalescent COVID-19 samples. Sources were T cells, B-cell-depleted T cells, or PBMCs; the material itself was cDNA or gDNA.

A few counts support this clone. Original processing notes: Amplification of reference gene primers was used by the study to estimate nucleated cell counts. TCRdb keeps only in-frame clones here, not all; method: immunoSEQ multiplex PCR. V, J and clone size reflect that table, while D and trimming were determined from the DNA. This sample yields about 80,000 clones, of which about four fifths are seen a single time; approximately 33% belongs to the top ten. Source material: peripheral blood. This TCR came from a woman in her 70s with acute or convalescent COVID-19.

CDR3 nucleotide sequence: TGTGCCATCAGCGACTGGCGGGGCGGAAATTCACCCCTCCACTTT. The encoded protein is CAISDWRGGNSPLHF. The V and J genes are TRBV10-3 and TRBJ1-6, with D tentatively TRBD1 (5 bases). The CDR3 covers 15 residues. Germline CDR1 and CDR2: ENHRY and SYGVKD. V lost 6 bases and J lost 7, with 16 bases in between.